Here is one TCR beta chain with its context. The data belong to a study of blood T cell repertoires in COVID-19. Per the germline V gene, CDR1 is LNHDA and CDR2 is SQIVND (reference sequence). With V trimmed by 4 bases and J by 6 bases, 7 bases remained unmatched. The CDR3 runs to 15 residues. Participants' reported clinical history set cohort assignment. For recovered donors of Cohort 3, there were two negative PCRs, clearance, or symptom resolution. Only in-frame clones appear in the TCRdb table, and some are missing; sequencing was by immunoSEQ multiplex PCR. The data contain 150,000 to 200,000 clones, around 84% of them singletons.

The receptor's source is a man aged 45-60 years who had recovered from COVID-19. The V and J genes are TRBV19 and TRBJ1-5, with 9 bases aligning to TRBD1. Sequences were obtained from PBMCs or T cells enriched from blood (not recorded which). The CDR3 loop is CASSNPGQGFQPQHF. The CDR3 nucleotides read TGTGCCAGTAGTAATCCGGGACAGGGTTTTCAGCCCCAGCATTTT.